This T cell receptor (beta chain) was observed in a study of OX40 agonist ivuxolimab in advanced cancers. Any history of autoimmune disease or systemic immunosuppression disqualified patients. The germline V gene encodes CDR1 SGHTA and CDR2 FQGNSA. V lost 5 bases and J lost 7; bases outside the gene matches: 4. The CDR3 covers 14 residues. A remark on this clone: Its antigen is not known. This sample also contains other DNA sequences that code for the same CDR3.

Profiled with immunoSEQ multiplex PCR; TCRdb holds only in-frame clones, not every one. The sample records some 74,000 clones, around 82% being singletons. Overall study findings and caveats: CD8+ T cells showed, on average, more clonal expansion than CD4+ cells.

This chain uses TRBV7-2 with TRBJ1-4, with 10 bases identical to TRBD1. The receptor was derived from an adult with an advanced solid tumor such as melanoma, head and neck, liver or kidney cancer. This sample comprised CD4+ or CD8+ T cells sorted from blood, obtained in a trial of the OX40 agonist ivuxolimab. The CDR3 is CASSLGQGGEKLFF. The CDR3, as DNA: TGTGCCAGCAGCCTAGGACAGGGGGGTGAAAAACTGTTTTTT.